The 3 T cell receptor beta chains reported below all come from one sample, sequenced in a study of shared clonotypes between healthy human individuals. TCRdb's copy holds only in-frame clones and misses some; the assay was immunoSEQ multiplex PCR. The sample has nearly 1 million clones, 76% seen once; the top ten hold roughly 1.5%. The sample taken for sequencing was memory CD4+ T cells sorted from blood. Subset meaning: CD45RA-negative fraction. These receptors originate from a man in his late teens or twenties in good health.

The rearrangement joins TRBV2 to TRBJ1-2, with D hard to call. The CDR3 spans 14 residues. V was pared by 2 bases and J by 4 bases, with 11 bases between. Germline values: CDR1 SNHLY, CDR2 FYNNEI. In nucleotides, the CDR3 is TGTGCCAGCAGTGAAAATGCCAGGCTCTATGGCTACACCTTC. Amino acids: CASSENARLYGYTF. Looking up the rest from reference TRBV2 and TRBJ1-2 gives the full variable domain: EPEVTQTPSHQVTQMGQEVILRCVPISNHLYFYWYRQILGQKVEFLVSFYNNEISEKSEIFDDQFSVERPDGSNFTLKIRSTKLEDSAMYFCASSENARLYGYTFGSGTRLTVV.

This clone was counted a single time. The chain joins TRBV18 to TRBJ1-5; the match to TRBD1 covers 12 bases. The V gene end was trimmed by 3 bases and the J gene end by 3 bases; junction bases not matched to a gene: 0. Germline V lookup: CDR1 KGHSH, CDR2 LQKENI. The CDR3 loop spans 15 amino acids. CDR3 sequence: CASSPGQGANQPQHF. The CDR3, as DNA: TGTGCCAGCTCACCGGGACAGGGGGCCAATCAGCCCCAGCATTTT.

This clone was recorded a few times. The chain recombines TRBV18 with TRBJ2-7; D is perhaps TRBD2 (6 bases). Trimming left V 3 bases short and J 1 base short, with 10 bases between. Per germline, CDR1 KGHSH and CDR2 LQKENI. The CDR3 covers 14 residues. CDR3 nucleotides: TGTGCCAGCTCACCTGAAGGGAGGTCCTACGAGCAGTACTTC. This sequence encodes CASSPEGRSYEQYF. Looking up the rest from reference TRBV18 and TRBJ2-7 gives the full variable domain: NAGVMQNPRHLVRRRGQEARLRCSPMKGHSHVYWYRQLPEEGLKFMVYLQKENIIDESGMPKERFSAEFPKEGPSILRIQQVVRGDSAAYFCASSPEGRSYEQYFGPGTRLTVT.